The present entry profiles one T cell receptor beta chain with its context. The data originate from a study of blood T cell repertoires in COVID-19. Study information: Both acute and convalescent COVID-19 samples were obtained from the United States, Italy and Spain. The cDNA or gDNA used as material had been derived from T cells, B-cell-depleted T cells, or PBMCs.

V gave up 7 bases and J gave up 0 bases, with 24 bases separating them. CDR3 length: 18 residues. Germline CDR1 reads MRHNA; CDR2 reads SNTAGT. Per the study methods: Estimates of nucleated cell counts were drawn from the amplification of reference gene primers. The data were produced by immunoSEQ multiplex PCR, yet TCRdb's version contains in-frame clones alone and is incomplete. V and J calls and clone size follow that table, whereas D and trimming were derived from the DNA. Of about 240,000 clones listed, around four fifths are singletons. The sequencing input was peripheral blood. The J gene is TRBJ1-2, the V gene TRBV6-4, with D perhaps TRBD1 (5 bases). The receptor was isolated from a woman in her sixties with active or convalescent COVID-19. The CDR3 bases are TGTGCCAGCATGGGGGGGGAATGGAGGACGGACTCTAACTATGGCTACACCTTC. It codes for CASMGGEWRTDSNYGYTF.